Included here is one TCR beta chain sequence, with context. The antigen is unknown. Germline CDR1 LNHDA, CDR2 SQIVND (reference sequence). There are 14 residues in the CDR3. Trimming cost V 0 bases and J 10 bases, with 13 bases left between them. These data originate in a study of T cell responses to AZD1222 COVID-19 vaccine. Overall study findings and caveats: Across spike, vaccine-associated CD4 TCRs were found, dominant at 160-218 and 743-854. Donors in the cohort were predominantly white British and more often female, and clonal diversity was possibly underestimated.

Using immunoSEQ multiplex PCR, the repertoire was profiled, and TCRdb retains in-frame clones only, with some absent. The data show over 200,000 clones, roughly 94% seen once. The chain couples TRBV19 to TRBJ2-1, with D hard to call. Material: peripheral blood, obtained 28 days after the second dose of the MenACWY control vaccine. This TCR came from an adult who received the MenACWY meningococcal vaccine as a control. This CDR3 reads CASSIDNPFGEQFF. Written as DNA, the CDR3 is TGTGCCAGTAGTATAGATAATCCGTTCGGCGAGCAGTTCTTC.